What follows is one T cell receptor (beta chain) and its context. Its antigen is unknown. No base-level quality is on record; no much larger clone is a single base apart. Other DNA sequences of this sample code for an identical CDR3. Genomic DNA was isolated from the sorted cells so that the TCRbeta CDR3 region could be sequenced. The immunoSEQ Assay was used to sequence the TCRbeta CDR3 regions. Not all clones reach the TCRdb copy of this immuneACCESS table, which keeps in-frame sequences only. Checked studies attribute under half of the gap to unresolved V genes and leave the rest unexplained. The sample table holds approximately 40,000 clones, of which over 75% were seen once. The top ten hold less than 25% of the sample. Patients with autoimmune disease history or receiving systemic immunosuppression were excluded from the trial. Peripheral blood for TCR sequencing was drawn from every dose cohort at baseline, at cycle 4 day 1 and at cycle 7 day 1. The samples were drawn from a first-in-human, open-label, multicenter phase I dose-escalation trial of ivuxolimab. The trial enrolled adults with locally advanced or metastatic head and neck squamous cell, hepatocellular, melanoma or renal cell carcinoma. Before TCR sequencing, CD4+ and CD8+ T cells were separately sorted from peripheral blood.

The data stem from a study of OX40 agonist ivuxolimab in advanced cancers. In terms of the full investigation: Ivuxolimab, which targeted the costimulatory receptor OX40 (CD134), was an agonistic, fully human IgG2 monoclonal antibody. Intravenous ivuxolimab was administered to patients every 2 weeks at six dose levels: 0.01, 0.1, 0.3, 1.5, 3 and 10 mg/kg. Among the approximately 50 dose-escalation patients, 19 had hepatocellular carcinoma, 15 or so melanoma, 9 renal cell carcinoma and 9 head and neck cancer. In the dose-escalation cohort, 82.7% of patients were male, and the mean age was around 60 years, with a range of roughly 23 to 85. Patients were allowed to have had prior anti-PD-1, anti-PD-L1 or anti-CTLA-4 therapy, and around two fifths of the dose-escalation patients had been treated with checkpoint inhibitors. Three dose-escalation patients achieved partial responses, one with hepatocellular carcinoma and two with cutaneous melanoma. Peripheral TCRbeta sequencing aimed to test whether ivuxolimab altered TCR sequence diversity and caused clonal T-cell expansion. The paper reports the monotherapy dose-escalation portion (N = 52 patients) of the phase I ivuxolimab trial.

Study-level results and caveats: Partial responders in the 0.1-3.0 mg/kg groups had among the lowest normalized peripheral clonal expansion, especially among CD8+ T cells. After ivuxolimab, CD8+ T cells had more expanded clones than CD4+ T cells on average. Low levels of normalized T-cell clonal expansion were also seen in some patients who did not respond. The antigen specificity of the clonally expanded peripheral T cells was not determined. At doses of 0.1 to 3.0 mg/kg, clonal expansion of both CD4+ and CD8+ blood T cells was observed from baseline to week 6.

The trim is 6 bases for V and 4 bases for J, with a gap of 9 bases between the germline ends. Per the germline V gene (reference sequence), MNHEY is the CDR1 and SMNVEV is the CDR2. CDR3 length: 13 amino acids, cysteine to phenylalanine. Only the CDR3 part of the read is kept: 39 bases, read in frame from the first base. The rearranged segments are TRBV27 and TRBJ2-2, with TRBD1 tentatively as D gene (6 bases match). Sample: CD4+ or CD8+ T cells sorted from blood, taken in a trial of the OX40 agonist ivuxolimab. This receptor was obtained from an adult with an advanced solid tumor such as melanoma, head and neck, liver or kidney cancer. CDR3 reads: CASSSTGTGELFF. The bases read TGTGCCAGCAGCTCGACAGGCACCGGGGAGCTGTTTTTT.